One and the same sample provided the 20 T cell receptor beta chains below, sequenced in a study of control samples from healthy donors and cancer patients. Repertoires were generated with immunoSEQ multiplex PCR, while TCRdb's copy carries only in-frame clones and drops some. The sample includes about 130,000 clones, 90% of them seen just once. The sequencing input was blood. The receptors here all came from a man younger than 30 in good health.

This rearrangement joins TRBV19 to TRBJ1-6; unclear D gene. Germline assignment: CDR1 LNHDA and CDR2 SQIVND (reference sequence). The CDR3 has 13 residues. Trimming shortened V by 6 bases and J by 4 bases, and 7 bases separated the two germline ends. The CDR3 protein is CASRAGYNSPLHF. DNA of the CDR3: TGTGCCAGTAGGGCAGGATATAATTCACCCCTCCACTTT.

The rearrangement joins TRBV6-5 to TRBJ2-2; 7 nucleotides agree with TRBD1. The CDR3 spans 15 residues. With 6 bases clipped from V and 0 bases from J, the junction kept 4 bases outside the gene matches. Germline lookup yields CDR1 MNHEY and CDR2 SVGAGI. In nucleotides, the CDR3 is TGTGCCAGCAGCGGGACAGCCTCGAACACCGGGGAGCTGTTTTTT. This encodes CASSGTASNTGELFF.

The chain links TRBV7-6 to TRBJ1-1; D is undetermined. V was pared by 5 bases and J by 0 bases, with 7 bases between. The CDR3 totals 13 residues. CDR1 and CDR2 (germline): SGHVS, FNYEAQ. CDR3 sequence (DNA): TGTGCCAGCAGCCGCACGGTGAACACTGAAGCTTTCTTT. Amino acid sequence: CASSRTVNTEAFF.

This chain uses TRBV6-5 with TRBJ2-3, with 14 positions matching TRBD2. Germline V lookup: CDR1 MNHEY, CDR2 SVGAGI. V was clipped by 0 bases and J by 11 bases; unmatched bases: 4. There are 15 residues in the CDR3. The CDR3 region is CASSYSRGLAGEQYF. CDR3 nucleotides: TGTGCCAGCAGTTACTCGAGGGGACTAGCGGGAGAGCAGTATTTT.

The chain joins TRBV15 to TRBJ1-1; D might be TRBD1 (5 bases). V shed 5 bases and J shed 6 bases, with 7 bases lying between them. The CDR3 loop spans 11 amino acids. Germline V gene sequence: CDR1 LNHNV, CDR2 YYDKDF (reference sequence). CDR3 coding DNA: TGTGCCACCAGCGGGGGTTCTGAAGCTTTCTTT. Its protein is CATSGGSEAFF.

DNA of the CDR3: TGTGCCAGCAGTTTGAGGGAGACCTACGAGCAGTACTTC. This codes for CASSLRETYEQYF. The chain is built from TRBV27 and TRBJ2-7, with D possibly being TRBD2 (5 bases). The CDR3 totals 13 residues. Trimming removed 3 bases from V and 2 bases from J, with 8 bases in between. CDR1 and CDR2 (germline): MNHEY, SMNVEV (reference sequence).

The chain carries TRBV5-1 and TRBJ2-3, with a tentative D call TRBD1 (5 bases). The germline V and J ends were trimmed by 0 bases and 4 bases, with 12 bases remaining between them. CDR3 length: 15 residues. Germline V CDR1 and CDR2: SGHRS, YFSETQ. CDR3 coding DNA: TGCGCCAGCAGCTTGGAAGGGCAGGGTGCAGATACGCAGTATTTT. It yields the protein CASSLEGQGADTQYF.

The rearrangement uses TRBV24-1 and TRBJ2-2; TRBD1 agrees at 8 bases. CDR3 length: 16 amino acids. Unmatched junction bases numbered 6, after V lost 2 bases and J lost 5 bases. Germline V gene lookup returns CDR1 KGHDR and CDR2 SFDVKD. DNA of the CDR3: TGTGCCACCAGTGATTCAAGGACAGGGATGACCGGGGAGCTGTTTTTT. Protein product: CATSDSRTGMTGELFF.

The rearrangement uses TRBV7-9 and TRBJ1-4; the D is unclear. The CDR3 has 15 residues. V lost 1 base, J lost 6 bases, and 12 bases lay in between. The germline V gene encodes CDR1 SEHNR and CDR2 FQNEAQ (reference sequence). The CDR3 region has the DNA TGTGCCAGCAGCTTAGGGCGGGGTTCGGATGAAAAACTGTTTTTT. This sequence encodes CASSLGRGSDEKLFF.

The chain recombines TRBV3-1 (or the pseudogene TRBV3-2) with TRBJ1-2; a weak D match, TRBD1 (5 bases). V was pared by 8 bases and J by 4 bases, with 20 bases between. CDR3 size: 15 residues. Germline loops: CDR1 LGHDT, CDR2 YNNKEL (reference sequence). The CDR3 nucleotides are TGTGCCAGCTTTTCGTCGGTCGCGGGGCCCTATGGCTACACCTTC. Translated, it gives CASFSSVAGPYGYTF.

The chain is built from TRBV4-1 and TRBJ2-1, with 8 nucleotides matching TRBD1. V trimming: 7 bases; J trimming: 2 bases; junction bases outside the gene matches: 7. Germline CDR1 reads MGHRA; CDR2 reads YSYEKL. CDR3 length equals 15 residues. The CDR3 DNA follows: TGCGCCAGCAATTCCCCGGGACAGGCCTACAATGAGCAGTTCTTC. Translating gives CASNSPGQAYNEQFF.

The CDR3 coding sequence is TGTGCCAGCAGGGCGGGACAGGAACCTTTTTCACCCCTCCACTTT. This gives the protein CASRAGQEPFSPLHF. The chain carries TRBV25-1 and TRBJ1-6, with TRBD1 matching over 8 bases. With V trimmed by 6 bases and J by 9 bases, 10 bases remained unmatched. The CDR3 is made up of 15 amino acids. The germline gives CDR1 MGHDK, CDR2 SYGVNS.

This clone was seen only once. The chain joins TRBV4-3 to TRBJ2-3; 7 nucleotides align to TRBD2. V was clipped by 4 bases and J by 4 bases; unmatched bases: 23. Germline loops: CDR1 LGHNA, CDR2 YSLEER. This CDR3 is built from 20 residues. The CDR3 loop reads CASSLRRVMLASGEPDTQYF. The CDR3, as DNA: TGCGCCAGCAGCCTCCGGAGGGTGATGTTAGCTAGCGGAGAACCAGATACGCAGTATTTT.

The chain joins TRBV12-3 or TRBV12-4 to TRBJ1-5, with D hard to call. Between the trimmed V and J ends, which lost 6 bases and 5 bases, there was a span of 11 bases. The CDR3 has 13 residues. CDR3: CASSQMRDQPQHF. Written as DNA, the CDR3 is TGTGCCAGCAGCCAGATGCGGGATCAGCCCCAGCATTTT.

The chain uses TRBV24-1 and TRBJ2-5, with D perhaps given as TRBD1 or TRBD2 (5 bases each). This CDR3 contains 16 residues. Germline CDR1 reads KGHDR; CDR2 reads SFDVKD. Trimming stripped 0 bases from V and 0 bases from J, with 10 bases between. The CDR3 reads CATSDLGAGNQETQYF. The CDR3 DNA reads as TGTGCCACCAGTGATTTGGGGGCCGGGAACCAAGAGACCCAGTACTTC.

This clone was observed once. The chain joins TRBV7-9 to TRBJ2-7; 7 nucleotides align to TRBD1. CDR1 is SEHNR, CDR2 FQNEAQ, per germline (reference sequence). Trimming at V came to 5 bases and at J to 6 bases, leaving 7 bases not matched to a gene. The CDR3 contains 13 residues. The CDR3 nucleotides read TGTGCCAGCAGCACACAGGGGATGAGCGAGCAGTACGTC. It specifies CASSTQGMSEQYV.

This clone was detected once. The V gene is TRBV18, the J gene TRBJ1-6, with a tentative D call TRBD1 (5 bases). This CDR3 is 15 amino acids long. V was cut by 2 bases and J by 5 bases, with 10 bases left in between. CDR1 and CDR2 (germline): KGHSH, LQKENI. CDR3 in amino acids: CASSPSGRNNSPLHF. The CDR3 coding sequence is TGTGCCAGCTCACCATCGGGACGGAATAATTCACCCCTCCACTTT.

This chain joins TRBV27 and TRBJ2-7, with D perhaps TRBD1 (6 bases). The CDR3 contains 16 residues. V was clipped by 6 bases and J by 2 bases, with 20 bases between them. From germline, CDR1 is MNHEY and CDR2 SMNVEV (reference sequence). CDR3 bases: TGTGCCAGCAGCCCTAGGCCCGGGACATCCCCCTACGAGCAGTACGTC. It codes for CASSPRPGTSPYEQYV.

V gene TRBV27 combines with J gene TRBJ1-1; TRBD1 matches 8 bases. The junction had 9 bases not matched to a gene; V was cut back by 4 bases and J by 5 bases. The CDR3 runs 15 residues. Per the germline V gene, CDR1 is MNHEY and CDR2 is SMNVEV (reference sequence). In DNA, the CDR3 is TGTGCCAGCAGTTACCGGACAGGGCAGGGTACTGAAGCTTTCTTT. This translates into CASSYRTGQGTEAFF.

In its sample, this clone was seen once. The V and J genes are TRBV6-5 and TRBJ2-7; 9 nucleotides line up with TRBD1. This CDR3 is 14 amino acids long. With V trimmed by 7 bases and J by 6 bases, 10 bases remained unmatched. The germline V gene encodes CDR1 MNHEY and CDR2 SVGAGI. CDR3 DNA: TGTGCCAGCAAACGAGGGACAGGGCTGGGCGAGCAGTACTTC. Its translation is CASKRGTGLGEQYF.